These 27 T cell receptor beta chains were all obtained from the same sample, sequenced in a study of T cells in Graves' hyperthyroidism and ophthalmopathy. There were TCR beta CDR3 regions amplified from RNA transcripts. When the TCR CDR3 underwent first-round RT-PCR, the HTBI primer set was used. TCRdb re-called the multiplex PCR reads with MiXCR, one entry per CDR3 protein. Seen here are over 700,000 distinct CDR3 sequences, under 20% observed once, and the top ten hold 16%. The sequenced sample was blood. The receptors originated from a woman aged 50 to 60 with Graves' hyperthyroidism that later progressed to Graves' ophthalmopathy.

This rearrangement joins TRBV7-6 to TRBJ2-7, with a tentative D call TRBD1 (5 bases). V was cut by 1 base and J by 1 base, with 11 bases left in between. CDR1 is SGHVS and CDR2 is FNYEAQ in the germline V gene. This CDR3 contains 15 residues. CDR3 in DNA: TGTGCCAGCAGCTTAGTGACAGCACAATCCTACGAGCAGTACTTC. Amino acid sequence: CASSLVTAQSYEQYF. The full variable domain, completed using reference TRBV7-6 and TRBJ2-7, is GAGVSQSPRYKVTKRGQDVALRCDPISGHVSLYWYRQALGQGPEFLTYFNYEAQQDKSGLPNDRFSAERPEGSISTLTIQRTEQRDSAMYRCASSLVTAQSYEQYFGPGTRLTVT.

This clonotype was seen ten or more times. This chain connects TRBV6-1 to TRBJ1-1, with D possibly matching TRBD1 (5 bases). Germline assignment: CDR1 MNHNS and CDR2 SASEGT. The CDR3 runs 14 residues. The V end lost 6 bases, the J end lost 7 bases, and 18 bases lay between the germline ends. CDR3 region: CASRIGPQRGEAFF. CDR3 DNA: TGTGCCAGCAGAATCGGGCCTCAAAGGGGTGAAGCTTTCTTT.

Ten or more counts support this clonotype. V and J are TRBV27 and TRBJ1-6, with TRBD1 as a possible D gene (6 bases). Trimming removed 7 bases at V and 7 bases at J, with 11 bases between. The V gene's germline CDR1 is MNHEY and CDR2 SMNVEV (reference sequence). This CDR3 contains 13 residues. CDR3 nucleotides: TGTGCCAGCAAGGGGGAGCGGAATTCACCCCTCCACTTT. Its protein is CASKGERNSPLHF.

The sample holds a few counts of this clonotype. This chain joins TRBV15 and TRBJ2-5, with D perhaps matching TRBD2 (6 bases). The CDR3 loop spans 22 amino acids. The V end was cut by 3 bases, the J end by 3 bases, with 35 bases between. Looked up from germline, CDR1 is LNHNV and CDR2 is YYDKDF (reference sequence). The CDR3 DNA follows: TGTGCCACCAGCAGTCCCCCTGCGCACAGTGGGACTCCTTTGTGGGGGGAAGAGACCCAGTACTTC. Translation gives CATSSPPAHSGTPLWGEETQYF.

This clonotype was recorded at least ten times. The chain employs TRBV11-2 and TRBJ2-1, with D maybe TRBD1 (6 bases). Between the trimmed V and J ends, which lost 5 bases and 0 bases, there was a span of 11 bases. The germline V gene encodes CDR1 SGHAT and CDR2 FQNNGV. The CDR3 spans 15 residues. As DNA, the CDR3 is TGTGCCAGCAGCCCCCGAGGGGGCTCCTACAATGAGCAGTTCTTC. The encoded protein is CASSPRGGSYNEQFF.

This clonotype was seen repeatedly, ten times or more. The rearrangement joins TRBV9 to TRBJ2-5; possible D gene TRBD2, 6 bases. Looked up from germline, CDR1 is SGDLS and CDR2 is YYNGEE. V dropped 0 bases and J dropped 5 bases, with 14 bases sitting between them. The CDR3 extends over 15 amino acids. The CDR3 DNA follows: TGTGCCAGCAGCGTAGGAGTAGGCGGAGGGGAGACCCAGTACTTC. It yields the protein CASSVGVGGGETQYF.

The chain is built from TRBV27 and TRBJ1-5, with D uncertain. CDR1 MNHEY and CDR2 SMNVEV come from the germline V gene (reference sequence). V lost 6 bases and J lost 3, with 12 bases in between. CDR3 length: 14 residues. CDR3 nucleotides: TGTGCCAGCAGGGAGGAGGGTTACAATCAGCCCCAGCATTTT. Encoded protein: CASREEGYNQPQHF.

There are many counts of this clonotype. The J gene is TRBJ1-2, the V gene TRBV20-1; tentatively, D is TRBD1 (5 bases). The V end was cut by 6 bases, the J end by 2 bases, with 13 bases between. The CDR3 is 13 residues long. Germline V CDR1 and CDR2: DFQATT, SNEGSKA (reference sequence). For the CDR3, the DNA is TGCAGTGCGAACGCCCGGGGGAACTATGGCTACACCTTC. It specifies CSANARGNYGYTF.

The chain couples TRBV5-1 to TRBJ1-5; D is perhaps TRBD1 (6 bases). This CDR3 is 13 amino acids long. Germline V lookup: CDR1 SGHRS, CDR2 YFSETQ. The V end was cut by 5 bases, the J end by 8 bases, with 14 bases between. CDR3 sequence reads: CASRGGILEPQHF. The CDR3 DNA reads as TGCGCCAGCAGAGGGGGGATTTTGGAGCCCCAGCATTTT.

This clonotype was recorded many times. The V gene is TRBV4-1, the J gene TRBJ2-5; D remains unclear. CDR3 length: 14 amino acids. Trimming left V 1 base short and J 5 bases short, with 11 bases between. Germline values: CDR1 MGHRA, CDR2 YSYEKL. CDR3 in DNA: TGCGCCAGCAGCCAAGTGGACGGAGCGGAGACCCAGTACTTC. This sequence encodes CASSQVDGAETQYF.

The chain links TRBV7-9 to TRBJ2-7; D is unresolved. The CDR3 covers 12 residues. The germline V and J ends were trimmed by 1 base and 6 bases, with 7 bases remaining between them. Germline V gives CDR1 SEHNR, CDR2 FQNEAQ (reference sequence). CDR3 DNA sequence: TGTGCCAGCAGCTTAGAACAGATCGAGCAGTACTTC. It is translated as CASSLEQIEQYF.

This clonotype was picked up many times. The genes are TRBV3-1 and TRBJ1-2, with 11 bases identical to TRBD1. This CDR3 is built from 16 residues. V was pared by 5 bases and J by 3 bases, with 8 bases of the junction left unmatched. The germline V gene has CDR1 LGHDT and CDR2 YNNKEL (reference sequence). The CDR3 DNA sequence: TGTGCCAGCAGCATCCTAGGACAGGGGGCTTACTATGGCTACACCTTC. This translates into CASSILGQGAYYGYTF.

This clonotype was seen many times. The V gene is TRBV20-1, the J gene TRBJ1-4, with unresolved D. V dropped 1 base and J dropped 4 bases, with 13 bases sitting between them. Germline V gives CDR1 DFQATT, CDR2 SNEGSKA (reference sequence). The CDR3 extends over 15 amino acids. The CDR3 region is CSARVVALRNEKLFF. DNA for the CDR3: TGCAGTGCTAGAGTGGTGGCACTTCGTAATGAAAAACTGTTTTTT.

This clonotype was counted many times. V is TRBV20-1 and J is TRBJ1-6; D is unresolved. Germline V gene data show CDR1 as DFQATT and CDR2 as SNEGSKA (reference sequence). V lost 3 bases, J lost 8 bases, and 20 bases lay in between. The CDR3 extends over 16 amino acids. CDR3 amino acids: CSASPPGTSVDSPLHF. The CDR3 DNA sequence: TGCAGTGCTAGTCCGCCCGGCACCTCGGTCGATTCACCCCTCCACTTT.

This clonotype was detected many times. The gene calls are TRBV3-1 and TRBJ1-5; D not certain. Trimming stripped 1 base from V and 3 bases from J, with 13 bases between. Germline CDR1 reads LGHDT; CDR2 reads YNNKEL (reference sequence). This CDR3 has 16 residues. CDR3 bases: TGTGCCAGCAGCCAAGGGGTTGGGCAGAACAATCAGCCCCAGCATTTT. It specifies CASSQGVGQNNQPQHF.

This clonotype was recorded a few times. The chain has TRBV19 and TRBJ1-6, with TRBD1 matching over 8 bases. The CDR3 sequence is 16 residues long. Germline-derived CDR1 and CDR2 are LNHDA and SQIVND (reference sequence). V lost 6 bases and J lost 9; bases outside the gene matches: 13. CDR3 loop: CASSLNLDRASSPLHF. CDR3 sequence (DNA): TGTGCCAGTAGCCTAAACTTGGACAGGGCGTCTTCACCCCTCCACTTT.

The V call is TRBV6-1, the J call TRBJ2-7, with D possibly being TRBD1 (6 bases). Trimming took off 6 bases at V and 2 bases at J, with 17 bases between the two ends. Germline CDR1 is MNHNS and CDR2 is SASEGT. CDR3 length: 15 amino acids. Here the CDR3 DNA reads TGTGCCAGCAGGCCACAGGGAGAGCGGCCCTACGAGCAGTACTTC. Its translation is CASRPQGERPYEQYF.

The rearrangement uses TRBV7-6 and TRBJ2-1; TRBD2 aligns across 8 bases. The CDR3 sequence is 17 residues long. The V and J ends lost 0 bases and 2 bases, in that order; junction bases with no gene match: 6. Germline CDR1 is SGHVS and CDR2 is FNYEAQ. The CDR3 nucleotides read TGTGCCAGCAGCTTAGCGCTTCCGGGGGGGACCTACAATGAGCAGTTCTTC. Its translation: CASSLALPGGTYNEQFF. Full variable domain (remainder filled in from reference TRBV7-6 and TRBJ2-1): GAGVSQSPRYKVTKRGQDVALRCDPISGHVSLYWYRQALGQGPEFLTYFNYEAQQDKSGLPNDRFSAERPEGSISTLTIQRTEQRDSAMYRCASSLALPGGTYNEQFFGPGTRLTVL.

In this sample, this clonotype turned up many times. This chain connects TRBV24-1 to TRBJ1-5; TRBD1 is a possible D gene (5 bases). Trimming shortened V by 0 bases and J by 0 bases, and 14 bases separated the two germline ends. CDR1 KGHDR and CDR2 SFDVKD come from the germline V gene. The CDR3 spans 18 residues. As DNA, the CDR3 is TGTGCCACCAGTGATTTGCATAACAGGCCAGATAGCAATCAGCCCCAGCATTTT. Its translation: CATSDLHNRPDSNQPQHF.

This clonotype was seen ten or more times. This chain joins TRBV3-1 and TRBJ2-3; D uncertain. The germline CDR1 and CDR2 sequences are LGHDT and YNNKEL (reference sequence). V lost 0 bases, J lost 2 bases, and 18 bases lay in between. This CDR3 has 18 amino acids. As DNA, the CDR3 is TGTGCCAGCAGCCAAGAATTTGGAGAGACTGGAGACACAGATACGCAGTATTTT. Protein: CASSQEFGETGDTDTQYF.

The table lists this clonotype with many counts. The J gene is TRBJ1-1, the V gene TRBV19; 7 positions agree with TRBD1. Unmatched junction bases numbered 19, after V lost 7 bases and J lost 8 bases. Germline V CDR1 and CDR2: LNHDA, SQIVND (reference sequence). The CDR3 has 16 residues. The CDR3 loop reads CASTFGGDRVPPEAFF. In DNA, the CDR3 is TGTGCCAGTACCTTTGGTGGGGACAGAGTCCCCCCAGAAGCTTTCTTT.

The rearrangement uses TRBV6-2 or TRBV6-3 and TRBJ1-2, with TRBD1 matching over 10 bases. Trimming at V came to 5 bases and at J to 2 bases, leaving 11 bases not matched to a gene. The germline V gene encodes CDR1 MNHEY and CDR2 SVGEGT. This CDR3 has 17 residues. The CDR3: CASSTDRGQTLNYGYTF. For the CDR3, the DNA is TGTGCCAGCAGTACTGACAGGGGGCAGACTTTGAACTATGGCTACACCTTC.

This clonotype has at least ten counts. This sequence joins TRBV5-1 and TRBJ2-1; 10 positions agree with TRBD2. V shed 4 bases and J 6 bases; nucleotides not matched to a gene: 7. The CDR3 is made up of 15 amino acids. The germline CDR1 and CDR2 sequences are SGHRS and YFSETQ. This chain's CDR3 is CASSLTSGEANEQFF. DNA for the CDR3: TGCGCCAGCAGCCTAACTAGCGGGGAGGCCAATGAGCAGTTCTTC.

This clonotype showed up many times. This chain joins TRBV10-1 and TRBJ1-5; maybe TRBD1 (6 bases). The V gene lost 8 bases and the J gene lost 0 bases, with 11 bases spanning the gap. Germline assignment: CDR1 WNHNN and CDR2 SYGVQD (reference sequence). The CDR3 is 14 amino acids. The CDR3 DNA is TGCGCCAGCTGGGGGCACGCTAGCAATCAGCCCCAGCATTTT. Amino acids: CASWGHASNQPQHF.

This clonotype occurred many times. The genes are TRBV6-2 or TRBV6-3 and TRBJ1-1; possible D gene TRBD1, 5 bases. Per the germline V gene, CDR1 is MNHEY and CDR2 is SVGEGT. Trimming stripped 2 bases from V and 6 bases from J, with 7 bases between. CDR3 length: 12 amino acids. CDR3 residues: CASSYRGAEAFF. The CDR3 bases are TGTGCCAGCAGTTACCGAGGGGCTGAAGCTTTCTTT.

This clonotype was counted ten times or more. The V and J genes are TRBV18 and TRBJ1-1; 9 positions match TRBD1. The junction had 7 bases not matched to a gene; V was cut back by 0 bases and J by 11 bases. The CDR3 length is 14 residues. Germline assignment: CDR1 KGHSH and CDR2 LQKENI. The CDR3 sequence is CASSPPSRDREAFF. In DNA form, the CDR3 reads TGTGCCAGCTCACCACCGAGCCGGGACAGGGAGGCTTTCTTT.

This clonotype turned up a few times. This chain links TRBV15 with TRBJ1-5; tentatively, D is TRBD1 (6 bases). CDR3 length equals 17 residues. The germline V gene encodes CDR1 LNHNV and CDR2 YYDKDF (reference sequence). V lost 2 bases to trimming and J lost 2 bases, with 16 bases between them. CDR3 protein: CATSRHREASGNQPQHF. In DNA form, the CDR3 reads TGTGCCACCAGCAGACACAGGGAGGCGAGCGGCAATCAGCCCCAGCATTTT.